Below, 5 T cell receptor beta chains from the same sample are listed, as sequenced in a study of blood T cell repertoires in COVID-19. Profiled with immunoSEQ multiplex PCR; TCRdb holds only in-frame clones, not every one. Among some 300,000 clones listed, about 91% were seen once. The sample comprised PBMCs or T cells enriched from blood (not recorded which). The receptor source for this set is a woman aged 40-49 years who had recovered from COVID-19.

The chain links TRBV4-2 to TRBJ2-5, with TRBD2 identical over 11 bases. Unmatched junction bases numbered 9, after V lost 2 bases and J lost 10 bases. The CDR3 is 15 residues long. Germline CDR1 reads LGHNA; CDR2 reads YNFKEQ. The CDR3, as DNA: TGTGCCAGCAGCCAAATAGCGGGAGGGCCAACGGGCCAGTACTTC. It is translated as CASSQIAGGPTGQYF.

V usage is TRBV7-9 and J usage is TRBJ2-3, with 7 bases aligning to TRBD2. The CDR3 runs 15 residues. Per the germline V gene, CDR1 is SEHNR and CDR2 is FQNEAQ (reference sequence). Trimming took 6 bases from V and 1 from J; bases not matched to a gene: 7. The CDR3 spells CASRRSSGGTDTQYF. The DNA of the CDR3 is TGTGCCAGCAGACGCTCTAGCGGAGGCACAGATACGCAGTATTTT. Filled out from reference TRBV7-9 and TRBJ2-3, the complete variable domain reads DTGVSQNPRHKITKRGQNVTFRCDPISEHNRLYWYRQTLGQGPEFLTYFQNEAQLEKSRLLSDRFSAERPKGSFSTLEIQRTEQGDSAMYLCASRRSSGGTDTQYFGPGTRLTVL.

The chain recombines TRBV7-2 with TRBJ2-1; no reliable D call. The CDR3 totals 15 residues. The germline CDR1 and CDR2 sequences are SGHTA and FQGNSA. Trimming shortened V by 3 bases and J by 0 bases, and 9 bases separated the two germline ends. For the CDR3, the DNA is TGTGCCAGCAGCTTGGTCTGGAGCTCCTACAATGAGCAGTTCTTC. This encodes CASSLVWSSYNEQFF.

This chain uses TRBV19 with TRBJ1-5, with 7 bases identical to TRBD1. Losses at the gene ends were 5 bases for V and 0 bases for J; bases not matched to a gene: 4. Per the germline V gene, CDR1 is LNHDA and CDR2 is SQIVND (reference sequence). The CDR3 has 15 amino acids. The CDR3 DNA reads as TGTGCCAGTAGTTTGGGACAGATTAGCAATCAGCCCCAGCATTTT. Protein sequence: CASSLGQISNQPQHF.

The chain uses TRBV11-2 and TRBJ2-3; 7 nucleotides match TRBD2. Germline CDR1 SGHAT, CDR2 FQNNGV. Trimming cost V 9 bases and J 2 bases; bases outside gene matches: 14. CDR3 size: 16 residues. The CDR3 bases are TGTGCCAGTACCCGAGCGGGGCCTCCCAACACAGATACGCAGTATTTT. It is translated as CASTRAGPPNTDTQYF.